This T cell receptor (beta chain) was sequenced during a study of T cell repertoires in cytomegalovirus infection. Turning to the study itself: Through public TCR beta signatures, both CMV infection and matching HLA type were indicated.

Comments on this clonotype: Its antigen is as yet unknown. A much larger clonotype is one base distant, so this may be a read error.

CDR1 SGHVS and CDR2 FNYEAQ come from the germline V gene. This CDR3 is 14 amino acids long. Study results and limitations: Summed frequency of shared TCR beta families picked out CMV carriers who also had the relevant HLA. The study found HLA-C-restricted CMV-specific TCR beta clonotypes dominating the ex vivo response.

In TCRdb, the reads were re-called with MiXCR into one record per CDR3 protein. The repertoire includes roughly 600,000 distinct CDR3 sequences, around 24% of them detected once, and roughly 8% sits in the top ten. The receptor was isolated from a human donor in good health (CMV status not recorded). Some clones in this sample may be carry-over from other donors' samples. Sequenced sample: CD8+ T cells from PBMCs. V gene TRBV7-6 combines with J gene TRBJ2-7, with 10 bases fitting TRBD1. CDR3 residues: CANSPDRGFNEQYF. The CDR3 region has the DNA TGTGCCAACAGCCCGGACAGGGGGTTTAACGAGCAGTACTTC.